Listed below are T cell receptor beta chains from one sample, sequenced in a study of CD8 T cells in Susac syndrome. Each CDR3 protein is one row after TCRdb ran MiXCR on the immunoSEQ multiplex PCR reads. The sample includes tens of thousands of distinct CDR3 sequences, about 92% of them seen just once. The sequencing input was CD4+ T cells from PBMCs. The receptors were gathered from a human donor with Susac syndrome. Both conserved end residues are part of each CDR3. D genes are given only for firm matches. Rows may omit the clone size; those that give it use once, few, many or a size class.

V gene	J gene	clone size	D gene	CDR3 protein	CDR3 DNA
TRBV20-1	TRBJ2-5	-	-	CSASGLSYQETQYF	TGCAGTGCTTCCGGACTTTCGTACCAAGAGACCCAGTACTTC
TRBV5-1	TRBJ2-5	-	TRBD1	CASRNPGTGEETQYF	TGCGCCAGCAGAAACCCCGGGACAGGGGAAGAGACCCAGTACTTC
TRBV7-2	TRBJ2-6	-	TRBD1	CASSLVYRGPSSGANVLTF	TGTGCCAGCAGCTTAGTGTACAGGGGACCAAGCTCTGGGGCCAACGTCCTGACTTTC
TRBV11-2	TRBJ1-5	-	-	CASSARRRGGGQPQHF	TGTGCCAGCAGCGCCCGGAGACGGGGGGGAGGGCAGCCCCAGCATTTT
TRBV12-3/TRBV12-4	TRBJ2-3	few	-	CASRGSRPDTQYF	TGTGCCAGCAGGGGCTCCCGTCCAGATACGCAGTATTTT
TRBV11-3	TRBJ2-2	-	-	CASSANVVRGWTGELFF	TGTGCCAGCAGCGCAAACGTAGTCCGTGGCTGGACCGGGGAGCTGTTTTTT
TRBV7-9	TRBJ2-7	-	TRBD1	CASSLRGQGAREQYF	TGTGCCAGCAGCTTAAGGGGACAGGGGGCGCGTGAGCAGTACTTC
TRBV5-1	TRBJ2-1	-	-	CASSLGPVTLGEQFF	TGCGCCAGCAGCCTAGGACCCGTTACCCTGGGTGAGCAGTTCTTC
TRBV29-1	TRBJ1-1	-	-	CSVAKRPIEAFF	TGCAGCGTCGCAAAAAGACCGATTGAAGCTTTCTTT
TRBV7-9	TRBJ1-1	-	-	CASSFSGVTEAFF	TGTGCCAGCAGCTTTTCAGGGGTCACTGAAGCTTTCTTT
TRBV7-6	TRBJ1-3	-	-	CASSLNKGSGNTIYF	TGTGCCAGCAGCTTAAATAAGGGCTCTGGAAACACCATATATTTT
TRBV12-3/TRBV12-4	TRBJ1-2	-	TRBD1	CASSPGQGYGYTF	TGTGCCAGCTCCCCAGGACAGGGCTATGGCTACACCTTC
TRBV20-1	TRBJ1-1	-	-	CSAREVGRGNTEAFF	TGCAGTGCTAGAGAGGTCGGCCGAGGGAACACTGAAGCTTTCTTT
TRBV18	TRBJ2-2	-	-	CASSPKNTGELFF	TGTGCCAGCTCACCAAAAAACACCGGGGAGCTGTTTTTT
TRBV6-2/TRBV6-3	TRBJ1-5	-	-	CASRFNFGSNQPQHF	TGTGCCAGCAGATTTAACTTTGGAAGCAATCAGCCCCAGCATTTT
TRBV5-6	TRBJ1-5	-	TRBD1	CASSPRGGGHQPQHF	TGTGCCAGCAGCCCCAGGGGGGGAGGCCATCAGCCCCAGCATTTT
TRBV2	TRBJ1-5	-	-	CASSDARPQHF	TGTGCCAGCAGTGATGCCCGGCCCCAGCATTTT
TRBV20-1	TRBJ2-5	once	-	CSANLLGQETQYF	TGCAGTGCCAATCTACTGGGGCAAGAGACCCAGTACTTC
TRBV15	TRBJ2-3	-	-	CATISRVAGLSTDTQYF	TGTGCCACCATCTCTCGGGTGGCGGGCCTTAGCACAGATACGCAGTATTTT
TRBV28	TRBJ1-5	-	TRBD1	CATGQGTLNQPQHF	TGTGCCACGGGACAGGGTACCCTAAATCAGCCCCAGCATTTT
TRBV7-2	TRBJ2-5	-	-	CASTQYSGGRETQYF	TGTGCCAGCACGCAATATAGTGGGGGCCGAGAGACCCAGTACTTC
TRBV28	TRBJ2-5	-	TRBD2	CAGSQPGPGGWTQYF	TGTGCCGGCAGTCAACCGGGACCCGGGGGGTGGACCCAGTACTTC
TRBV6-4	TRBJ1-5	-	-	CASSSGGVSNQPQHF	TGTGCCAGCAGTTCTGGAGGCGTAAGCAATCAGCCCCAGCATTTT
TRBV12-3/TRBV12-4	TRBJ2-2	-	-	CASIGKLNTGELFF	TGTGCCAGCATTGGGAAATTGAACACCGGGGAGCTGTTTTTT
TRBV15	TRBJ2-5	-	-	CATSRRTPLEETQYF	TGTGCCACCAGCAGACGGACGCCCTTGGAGGAGACCCAGTACTTC
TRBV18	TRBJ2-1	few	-	CASSPSNEQFF	TGTGCCAGCTCACCTAGCAATGAGCAGTTCTTC
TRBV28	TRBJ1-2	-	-	CASNFPQGTAYGYTF	TGTGCCAGCAATTTCCCCCAGGGGACGGCCTATGGCTACACCTTC
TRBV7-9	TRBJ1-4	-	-	CASRGAGNEKLFF	TGTGCCAGCAGAGGTGCGGGTAATGAAAAACTGTTTTTT
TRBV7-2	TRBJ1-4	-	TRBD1	CASSLVGQGAVNEKLFF	TGTGCCAGCAGCTTAGTAGGACAGGGGGCGGTTAATGAAAAACTGTTTTTT